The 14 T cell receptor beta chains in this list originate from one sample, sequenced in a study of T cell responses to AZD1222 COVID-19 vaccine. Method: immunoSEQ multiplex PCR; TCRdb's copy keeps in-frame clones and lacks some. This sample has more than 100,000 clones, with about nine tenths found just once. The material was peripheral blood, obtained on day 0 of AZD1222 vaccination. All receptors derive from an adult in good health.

The CDR3 sequence is CASSQESVLNYEQYF. In DNA form, the CDR3 reads TGCGCCAGCAGCCAAGAGTCAGTCTTGAACTACGAGCAGTACTTC. The gene calls are TRBV4-1 and TRBJ2-7; D is ambiguous. Deletions cut 0 bases from V and 3 bases from J, with 12 bases between. Germline values: CDR1 MGHRA, CDR2 YSYEKL. CDR3 length: 15 residues.

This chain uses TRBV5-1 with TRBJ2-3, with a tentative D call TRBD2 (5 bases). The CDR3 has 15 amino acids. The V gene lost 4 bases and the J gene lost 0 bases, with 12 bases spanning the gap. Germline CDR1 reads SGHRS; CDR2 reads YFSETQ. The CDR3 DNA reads TGCGCCAGCAGCCCACCGACTACTAGCACAGATACGCAGTATTTT. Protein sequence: CASSPPTTSTDTQYF. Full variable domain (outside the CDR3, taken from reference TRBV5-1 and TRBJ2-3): KAGVTQTPRYLIKTRGQQVTLSCSPISGHRSVSWYQQTPGQGLQFLFEYFSETQRNKGNFPGRFSGRQFSNSRSEMNVSTLELGDSALYLCASSPPTTSTDTQYFGPGTRLTVL.

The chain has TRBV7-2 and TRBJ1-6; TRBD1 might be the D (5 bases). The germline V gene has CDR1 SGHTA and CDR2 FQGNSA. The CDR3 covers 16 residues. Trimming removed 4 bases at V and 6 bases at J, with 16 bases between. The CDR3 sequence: CASSSMGGVFNSPLHF. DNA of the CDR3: TGTGCCAGCAGCTCAATGGGGGGAGTGTTTAATTCACCCCTCCACTTT.

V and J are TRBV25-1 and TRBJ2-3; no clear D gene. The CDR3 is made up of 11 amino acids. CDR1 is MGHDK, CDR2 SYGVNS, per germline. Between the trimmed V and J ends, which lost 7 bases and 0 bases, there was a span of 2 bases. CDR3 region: CASKSTDTQYF. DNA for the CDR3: TGTGCCAGCAAAAGCACAGATACGCAGTATTTT.

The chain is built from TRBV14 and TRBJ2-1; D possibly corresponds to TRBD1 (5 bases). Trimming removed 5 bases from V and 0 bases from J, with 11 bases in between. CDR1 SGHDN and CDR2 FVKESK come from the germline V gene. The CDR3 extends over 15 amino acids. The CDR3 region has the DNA TGTGCCAGCAGCGACCAGGGCCGCTCCTACAATGAGCAGTTCTTC. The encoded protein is CASSDQGRSYNEQFF.

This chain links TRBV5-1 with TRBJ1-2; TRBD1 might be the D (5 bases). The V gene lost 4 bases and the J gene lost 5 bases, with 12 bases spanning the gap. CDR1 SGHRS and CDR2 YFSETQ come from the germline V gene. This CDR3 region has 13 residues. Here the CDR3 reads CASSKETAYGYTF. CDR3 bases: TGCGCCAGCAGCAAGGAGACAGCTTATGGCTACACCTTC.

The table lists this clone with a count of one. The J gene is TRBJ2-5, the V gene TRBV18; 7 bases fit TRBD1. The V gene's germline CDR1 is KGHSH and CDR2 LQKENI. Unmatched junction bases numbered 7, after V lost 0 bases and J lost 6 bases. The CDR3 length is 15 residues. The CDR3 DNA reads TGTGCCAGCTCACCACCGGCCAGGGGGAAGCAGACCCAGTACTTC. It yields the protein CASSPPARGKQTQYF.

The CDR3 sequence is CASSPGLAGGARVNEQFF. The CDR3 DNA follows: TGTGCCAGCAGCCCCGGACTAGCGGGGGGCGCGAGGGTCAATGAGCAGTTCTTC. The J gene is TRBJ2-1, the V gene TRBV6-2 or TRBV6-3; 14 bases are shared with TRBD2. CDR3 length: 18 amino acids. The germline CDR1 and CDR2 sequences are MNHEY and SVGEGT. V was pared by 6 bases and J by 6 bases, with 13 bases of the junction left unmatched.

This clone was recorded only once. The CDR3, as DNA: TGCAGTGCTAGTCCCCTAGCGGGGGCCCAAGAGACCCAGTACTTC. This sequence encodes CSASPLAGAQETQYF. The chain joins TRBV20-1 to TRBJ2-5, with 10 bases aligning to TRBD2. This CDR3 region has 15 residues. The V gene's germline CDR1 is DFQATT and CDR2 SNEGSKA (reference sequence). J lost 1 base, V lost 3 bases, and 5 bases had no gene match.

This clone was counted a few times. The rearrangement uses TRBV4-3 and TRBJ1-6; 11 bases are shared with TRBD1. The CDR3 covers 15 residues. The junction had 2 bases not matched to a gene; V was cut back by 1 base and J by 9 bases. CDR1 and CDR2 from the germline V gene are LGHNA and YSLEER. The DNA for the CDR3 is TGCGCCAGCAGCCAAGGGACAGGGGGCCTTTCACCCCTCCACTTT. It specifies CASSQGTGGLSPLHF.

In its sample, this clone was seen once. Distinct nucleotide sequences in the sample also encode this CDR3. CDR3 bases: TGTGCCAGCAGTGAATTGGGAAACACCATATATTTT. Translating it yields CASSELGNTIYF. The chain is built from TRBV2 and TRBJ1-3; D gene uncertain. The germline V and J ends were trimmed by 2 bases and 4 bases, with 3 bases remaining between them. CDR1 and CDR2 from the germline V gene are SNHLY and FYNNEI. CDR3 length: 12 amino acids.

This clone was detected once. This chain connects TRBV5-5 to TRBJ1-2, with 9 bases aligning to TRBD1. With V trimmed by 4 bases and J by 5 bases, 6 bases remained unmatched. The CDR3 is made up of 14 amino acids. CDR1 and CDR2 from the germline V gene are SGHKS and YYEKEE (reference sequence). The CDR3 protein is CASSQSTGGYGYTF. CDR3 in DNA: TGTGCCAGCAGCCAATCGACAGGGGGGTATGGCTACACCTTC.

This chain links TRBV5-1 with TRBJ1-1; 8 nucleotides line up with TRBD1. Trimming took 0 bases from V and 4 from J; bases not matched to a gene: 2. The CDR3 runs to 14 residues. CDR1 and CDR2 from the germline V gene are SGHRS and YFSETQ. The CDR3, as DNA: TGCGCCAGCAGCTTGGGACAGGGGATCACTGAAGCTTTCTTT. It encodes CASSLGQGITEAFF.

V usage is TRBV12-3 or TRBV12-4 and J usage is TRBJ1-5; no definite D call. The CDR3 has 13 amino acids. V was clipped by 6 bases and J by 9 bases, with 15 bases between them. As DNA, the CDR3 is TGTGCCAGCAGGAGGTGGGGTGGGTGGCCCCAGCATTTT. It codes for CASRRWGGWPQHF.